Below are 27 T cell receptor beta chains sequenced from a single sample in a study of Ad26.COV2.S vaccination and SARS-CoV-2 variants. The treatment denotes: roughly 19 received Ad26.COV2.S at low or high dose, single or two shots; 5 received placebo; per-sample allocation not given. Day 63 after the first vaccine or placebo injection was the time point for sampling. The protocol was immunoSEQ multiplex PCR, while the TCRdb copy is restricted to in-frame clones and leaves out a portion. The sample lists hundreds of thousands of clones, about nine tenths occurring once. The sequencing used peripheral blood, collected in a trial of Ad26.COV2.S vaccine versus placebo. The receptors shown here come from a person aged 18-65 years who received the Ad26.COV2.S COVID-19 vaccine or a placebo.

V and J are TRBV18 and TRBJ2-7; the match to TRBD1 covers 11 bases. CDR3 size: 16 residues. Trimming removed 3 bases from V and 3 bases from J; junction bases left unmatched: 7. The germline V gene has CDR1 KGHSH and CDR2 LQKENI. The DNA for the CDR3 is TGTGCCAGCTCACCTCCCGGACAGGGGGCTCGCTACGAGCAGTACTTC. Its translation: CASSPPGQGARYEQYF.

V gene TRBV12-3 or TRBV12-4 combines with J gene TRBJ1-2, with 9 positions matching TRBD1. The V segment lost 5 bases and the J segment 7 bases; nucleotides outside the gene matches: 5. This CDR3 is 13 amino acids long. The CDR3 spells CASSDGTGSGYTF. In DNA form, the CDR3 reads TGTGCCAGCAGTGACGGGACAGGGTCTGGCTACACCTTC.

The chain couples TRBV5-6 to TRBJ2-2; no clear D gene. Germline V gene data show CDR1 as SGHDT and CDR2 as YYEEEE. The V and J ends lost 8 bases and 7 bases respectively, with 12 bases between them. The CDR3 is 12 residues long. The DNA for the CDR3 is TGTGCCAGTTCGGTTATCGGCGGGGAGCTGTTTTTT. As protein: CASSVIGGELFF.

V is TRBV27 and J is TRBJ1-2, with unresolved D. V lost 7 bases to trimming and J lost 4 bases, with 10 bases between them. There are 12 residues in the CDR3. CDR1 is MNHEY, CDR2 SMNVEV, per germline (reference sequence). CDR3: CASMTPRYGYTF. CDR3 nucleotide sequence: TGTGCCAGCATGACGCCGCGCTATGGCTACACCTTC.

The chain links TRBV6-5 to TRBJ2-7; D perhaps matches TRBD1 (6 bases). CDR1 is MNHEY and CDR2 is SVGAGI in the germline V gene. This CDR3 is built from 15 residues. V was pared by 8 bases and J by 0 bases, with 17 bases between. CDR3 sequence: CASGLGTPISYEQYF. The CDR3 DNA follows: TGTGCCAGCGGGTTAGGGACACCCATCTCCTACGAGCAGTACTTC.

As DNA, the CDR3 is TGTGCCAGCAGCCACGGACTAGCGGGGGGGTACAATGAGCAGTTCTTC. Translating gives CASSHGLAGGYNEQFF. The chain links TRBV11-3 to TRBJ2-1; 15 bases are shared with TRBD2. Germline CDR1 reads SGHNT; CDR2 reads YENEEA. The CDR3 loop spans 16 amino acids. The junction had 3 bases not matched to a gene; V was cut back by 5 bases and J by 4 bases.

This chain links TRBV16 with TRBJ2-5; D remains unclear. The CDR3 consists of 14 residues. V dropped 0 bases and J dropped 2 bases, with 7 bases sitting between them. Germline lookup yields CDR1 KGHSY and CDR2 FQNENV. CDR3 bases: TGTGCCAGCAGCCAATCTGACCGTCAAGAGACCCAGTACTTC. Its protein product is CASSQSDRQETQYF.

The chain couples TRBV6-1 to TRBJ1-1; D ambiguous. V gave up 2 bases and J gave up 1 base, with 17 bases separating them. Germline V gene lookup returns CDR1 MNHNS and CDR2 SASEGT. There are 17 residues in the CDR3. The CDR3 is CASSELPPGRTNTEAFF. The CDR3 DNA reads TGTGCCAGCAGTGAATTGCCGCCCGGCAGAACGAACACTGAAGCTTTCTTT.

V is TRBV18 and J is TRBJ1-2; D is ambiguous. The V and J ends lost 2 bases and 1 base respectively, with 14 bases between them. CDR1 and CDR2 (germline): KGHSH, LQKENI. This CDR3 has 16 residues. CDR3 DNA: TGTGCCAGCTCACCAGGAATAGACATGTTTAACTATGGCTACACCTTC. Translating it yields CASSPGIDMFNYGYTF.

V gene TRBV18 combines with J gene TRBJ1-5, with D uncertain. The length of the CDR3 is 14 residues. CDR1 is KGHSH, CDR2 LQKENI, per germline. V lost 6 bases, J lost 0 bases, and 9 bases lay in between. The CDR3 protein is CASSHDNSNQPQHF. CDR3 nucleotide sequence: TGTGCCAGCTCTCACGACAATAGCAATCAGCCCCAGCATTTT.

V usage is TRBV9 and J usage is TRBJ1-1; D not certain. This CDR3 has 14 amino acids. With 4 bases removed from V and 4 bases from J, the gap between germline ends came to 14 bases. The V gene's germline CDR1 is SGDLS and CDR2 YYNGEE. DNA of the CDR3: TGTGCCAGCAGCCCCTTACAATCTAGCACTGAAGCTTTCTTT. Protein: CASSPLQSSTEAFF.

The chain joins TRBV11-3 to TRBJ2-7, with D perhaps matching TRBD1 (5 bases). V was trimmed by 5 bases and J by 0 bases, leaving 11 bases between them. Per germline, CDR1 SGHNT and CDR2 YENEEA. The CDR3 sequence is 14 residues long. In DNA, the CDR3 is TGTGCCAGCAGCCCCAGGGCGAGCTCCTACGAGCAGTACTTC. This translates into CASSPRASSYEQYF.

The chain is built from TRBV2 and TRBJ1-2; D unclear. Germline lookup yields CDR1 SNHLY and CDR2 FYNNEI. Trimming left V 8 bases short and J 1 base short, with 14 bases between. The CDR3 covers 14 residues. CDR3 nucleotides: TGTGCCAGCGTCCCGGGGTTCGGTAACTATGGCTACACCTTC. Translating it yields CASVPGFGNYGYTF.

This clone has a single count. V and J are TRBV7-9 and TRBJ1-1; D gene uncertain. Germline CDR1 is SEHNR and CDR2 is FQNEAQ (reference sequence). This CDR3 is 12 amino acids long. The V and J ends lost 5 bases and 5 bases respectively, with 9 bases between them. The CDR3 DNA sequence: TGTGCCAGCAGCCCCAGAAGGACTGAAGCTTTCTTT. Its translation is CASSPRRTEAFF.

CDR3 DNA: TGTGCCAGCAGCCCGTCACCCCCAGCGGATAGCACAGATACGCAGTATTTT. Protein product: CASSPSPPADSTDTQYF. The V gene is TRBV7-2, the J gene TRBJ2-3, with TRBD2 as a possible D gene (5 bases). The ends were cut back, 5 bases at V and 0 bases at J, with 18 bases in the middle. This CDR3 region has 17 residues. Germline-derived CDR1 and CDR2 are SGHTA and FQGNSA. The full variable domain, with the rest looked up from reference TRBV7-2 and TRBJ2-3, is GAGVSQSPSNKVTEKGKDVELRCDPISGHTALYWYRQSLGQGLEFLIYFQGNSAPDKSGLPSDRFSAERTGGSVSTLTIQRTQQEDSAVYLCASSPSPPADSTDTQYFGPGTRLTVL.

This chain joins TRBV4-2 and TRBJ1-6; D is unresolved. V was shortened by 0 bases and J by 9 bases, with 6 bases between the two germline ends. Germline CDR1 is LGHNA and CDR2 is YNFKEQ. This CDR3 spans 13 amino acids. CDR3 in DNA: TGTGCCAGCAGCCAAGAAAGATCTTCACCCCTCCACTTT. This sequence encodes CASSQERSSPLHF.

V and J are TRBV27 and TRBJ2-1; maybe TRBD2 (7 bases). Trimming pared 10 bases from V and 9 bases from J, leaving 19 bases between. CDR3 length: 13 residues. CDR1 is MNHEY, CDR2 SMNVEV, per germline (reference sequence). The CDR3 loop reads CATSYGGPVEQFF. CDR3 sequence (DNA): TGTGCCACCTCTTACGGGGGGCCAGTTGAGCAGTTCTTC.

The V and J genes are TRBV2 and TRBJ2-7, with D possibly being TRBD1 (6 bases). Trimming shortened V by 10 bases and J by 2 bases, and 12 bases separated the two germline ends. Germline CDR1 and CDR2: SNHLY and FYNNEI. This CDR3 comprises 12 residues. This chain's CDR3 is CATSQGTYEQYF. The CDR3, as DNA: TGTGCCACCTCGCAGGGGACCTACGAGCAGTACTTC.

Turning to this clone: This sample includes further DNA sequences coding for the same CDR3. CDR3 sequence reads: CASSLAVSSYEQYF. In nucleotides, the CDR3 is TGTGCCAGCAGCTTAGCCGTGAGCTCCTACGAGCAGTACTTC. The gene calls are TRBV7-8 and TRBJ2-7; no clear D gene. V dropped 0 bases and J dropped 0 bases, with 6 bases sitting between them. Germline V lookup: CDR1 SGHVS, CDR2 FQNEAQ. This CDR3 region has 14 residues.

The gene calls are TRBV7-3 and TRBJ2-7, with D perhaps matching TRBD1 (6 bases). V was pared by 5 bases and J by 4 bases, with 15 bases between. CDR1 and CDR2 from the germline V gene are SGHTA and FQGTGA. This CDR3 has 14 amino acids. Here the CDR3 DNA reads TGTGCCAGCAGCCTCACAGGGCCCCCTTACGAGCAGTACTTC. Encoded protein: CASSLTGPPYEQYF.

The V and J genes are TRBV25-1 and TRBJ1-1, with TRBD1 matching 8 bases. Trimming removed 7 bases from V and 3 bases from J; junction bases left unmatched: 10. The CDR3 runs to 15 residues. Germline lookup yields CDR1 MGHDK and CDR2 SYGVNS. The CDR3 sequence: CASKGPRGLDTEAFF. For the CDR3, the DNA is TGTGCCAGCAAAGGACCCAGGGGGCTGGACACTGAAGCTTTCTTT.

The chain recombines TRBV5-6 with TRBJ2-1; the D is unclear. Trimming left V 0 bases short and J 8 bases short, with 12 bases between. CDR1 SGHDT and CDR2 YYEEEE come from the germline V gene. This CDR3 has 14 amino acids. The DNA for the CDR3 is TGTGCCAGCAGCTTGGCCGACTCGGTGGATGAGCAGTTCTTC. Its translation is CASSLADSVDEQFF.

The chain uses TRBV6-5 and TRBJ2-5; the match to TRBD1 covers 8 bases. Looked up from germline, CDR1 is MNHEY and CDR2 is SVGAGI. Trimming cost V 0 bases and J 1 base; bases outside gene matches: 4. The CDR3 has 16 residues. The CDR3 DNA is TGTGCCAGCAGTTACTCTTGGACAGGGTTCCAAGAGACCCAGTACTTC. This sequence encodes CASSYSWTGFQETQYF.

V is TRBV18 and J is TRBJ1-5; 9 bases align to TRBD1. Germline loops: CDR1 KGHSH, CDR2 LQKENI. V lost 3 bases, J lost 6 bases, and 6 bases stayed unmatched. The CDR3 totals 15 residues. The CDR3 coding sequence is TGTGCCAGCTCACCGGGGGACAGGGTTCGTCAGCCCCAGCATTTT. It codes for CASSPGDRVRQPQHF.

The chain joins TRBV2 to TRBJ2-2; no clear D. V gave up 4 bases and J gave up 0 bases, with 9 bases separating them. CDR1 is SNHLY and CDR2 is FYNNEI in the germline V gene. This CDR3 has 15 amino acids. CDR3 sequence (DNA): TGTGCCAGCAGTGGGAAGAGCACGAACACCGGGGAGCTGTTTTTT. Translating gives CASSGKSTNTGELFF.

The chain employs TRBV7-2 and TRBJ2-6, with D perhaps given as TRBD1 or TRBD2 (6 bases each). Per the germline V gene, CDR1 is SGHTA and CDR2 is FQGNSA. CDR3 length: 17 residues. Trimming removed 1 base at V and 0 bases at J, with 10 bases between. CDR3 DNA: TGTGCCAGCAGCTTAGTAGGGGGGACCTCTGGGGCCAACGTCCTGACTTTC. Encoded protein: CASSLVGGTSGANVLTF.

The chain has TRBV27 and TRBJ1-5; TRBD1 matches 8 bases. The CDR3 runs to 16 residues. V lost 5 bases, J lost 0 bases, and 6 bases stayed unmatched. Germline V gene sequence: CDR1 MNHEY, CDR2 SMNVEV (reference sequence). The CDR3, as DNA: TGTGCCAGCAGTCCAGGACAGGGCTATAGCAATCAGCCCCAGCATTTT. Its protein is CASSPGQGYSNQPQHF.